Only one count was recorded for the clone carrying this T cell receptor beta chain. This specimen belongs to a study of T cells in localized non-small cell lung cancer. Repertoires were generated with immunoSEQ multiplex PCR, while TCRdb's copy carries only in-frame clones and drops some. The table lists around 130,000 clones, more than 70% of them singletons. The CDR3 is 14 residues long. Trimming left V 4 bases short and J 5 bases short, with 13 bases between. Germline loops: CDR1 SGDLS, CDR2 YYNGEE. V gene TRBV9 combines with J gene TRBJ1-5; possibly TRBD1 for D (5 bases). This clonotype was sampled from a female donor over 55 with stage I lung adenocarcinoma. The material was peripheral blood, obtained before any cancer treatment. In DNA form, the CDR3 reads TGTGCCAGCAGCCTAACCGGGACGGATCAGCCCCAGCATTTT. It specifies CASSLTGTDQPQHF.